These 20 T cell receptor beta chains share one sample of origin, sequenced in a study of shared clonotypes between healthy human individuals. Libraries were prepared by immunoSEQ multiplex PCR; TCRdb keeps only in-frame clonotypes and omits some of them. The top ten hold 0.06% of the sample, which has approximately 500,000 clones, almost 97% seen once. Sequences were obtained from naive CD4+ T cells sorted from blood. The subset denotes: CD45RA+ positively selected. The source is a woman aged 30 to 39 in good health.

The V gene is TRBV11-1, the J gene TRBJ1-2; TRBD1 matches at 7 bases. From germline, CDR1 is SGHAT and CDR2 FQDESV (reference sequence). V shed 5 bases and J 4 bases; nucleotides not matched to a gene: 7. There are 14 residues in the CDR3. The chain's CDR3 is CASSDRGGGYGYTF. The CDR3 DNA reads TGTGCCAGCAGCGATCGAGGGGGCGGCTATGGCTACACCTTC.

The V gene is TRBV9, the J gene TRBJ1-6; the D is unclear. Trimming cost V 4 bases and J 9 bases, with 11 bases left between them. The CDR3 runs to 13 residues. In germline, CDR1 is SGDLS, CDR2 YYNGEE. Here the CDR3 reads CASSPAIGSPLHF. CDR3 nucleotide sequence: TGTGCCAGCAGCCCAGCAATAGGTTCACCCCTCCACTTT. Combining the CDR3 with reference TRBV9 and TRBJ1-6 gives the whole variable domain DSGVTQTPKHLITATGQRVTLRCSPRSGDLSVYWYQQSLDQGLQFLIQYYNGEERAKGNILERFSAQQFPDLHSELNLSSLELGDSALYFCASSPAIGSPLHFGNGTRLTVT.

V usage is TRBV6-4 and J usage is TRBJ2-2; D is uncertain. Trimming stripped 7 bases from V and 6 bases from J, with 9 bases between. CDR1 and CDR2 from the germline V gene are MRHNA and SNTAGT. The CDR3 spans 12 residues. For the CDR3, the DNA is TGTGCCAGCACCAGATCCCCCGGGGAGCTGTTTTTT. This encodes CASTRSPGELFF.

V is TRBV9 and J is TRBJ2-3, with D perhaps matching TRBD2 (6 bases). Per germline, CDR1 SGDLS and CDR2 YYNGEE. Trimming left V 2 bases short and J 2 bases short, with 9 bases between. This CDR3 has 14 amino acids. The CDR3 loop is CASSVSSATDTQYF. The CDR3 DNA is TGTGCCAGCAGCGTTTCTAGCGCCACAGATACGCAGTATTTT.

The chain recombines TRBV18 with TRBJ2-1, with D maybe TRBD2 (6 bases). Per the germline V gene, CDR1 is KGHSH and CDR2 is LQKENI. The CDR3 loop spans 15 amino acids. The V end was cut by 1 base, the J end by 6 bases, with 13 bases between. CDR3 amino acids: CASSPLAAPLNEQFF. The CDR3 nucleotides read TGTGCCAGCTCACCACTAGCGGCACCACTCAATGAGCAGTTCTTC.

V is TRBV7-9 and J is TRBJ2-7, with D possibly TRBD2 on 5 matching bases. Looked up from germline, CDR1 is SEHNR and CDR2 is FQNEAQ (reference sequence). This CDR3 is built from 13 residues. The V gene lost 3 bases and the J gene lost 5 bases, with 11 bases spanning the gap. This CDR3 reads CASSFGLVDEQYF. DNA for the CDR3: TGTGCCAGCAGCTTCGGACTGGTCGACGAGCAGTACTTC.

The CDR3 nucleotides read TGCGCCAGCGGACTTGGGACCTCGGGCTATGGCTACACCTTC. Translation gives CASGLGTSGYGYTF. This sequence joins TRBV5-1 and TRBJ1-2, with D possibly being TRBD1 (5 bases). The CDR3 covers 14 residues. CDR1 is SGHRS and CDR2 is YFSETQ in the germline V gene. V lost 7 bases and J lost 4, with 17 bases in between.

This clone was detected once. The rearrangement links TRBV28 to TRBJ2-3; no reliable D call. The CDR3 spans 15 residues. The germline V gene encodes CDR1 MDHEN and CDR2 SYDVKM. V was pared by 0 bases and J by 0 bases, with 7 bases between. This CDR3 reads CASSLWSGSTDTQYF. The DNA of the CDR3 is TGTGCCAGCAGTTTATGGTCAGGTAGCACAGATACGCAGTATTTT.

This clone occurred once. The gene calls are TRBV28 and TRBJ1-1; a possible D gene is TRBD1 (5 bases). V was trimmed by 3 bases and J by 3 bases, leaving 14 bases between them. This CDR3 has 15 residues. Germline lookup yields CDR1 MDHEN and CDR2 SYDVKM. The CDR3 region has the DNA TGTGCCAGCAGTTTGCAGGGTGGTTGGTACACTGAAGCTTTCTTT. As protein: CASSLQGGWYTEAFF.

The chain couples TRBV15 to TRBJ1-6; D unclear. Germline CDR1 and CDR2: LNHNV and YYDKDF (reference sequence). Trimming cost V 5 bases and J 10 bases, with 9 bases left between them. The CDR3 length is 12 residues. CDR3 region: CATSSTDSPLHF. The CDR3 region has the DNA TGTGCCACCAGCTCCACGGACTCACCCCTCCACTTT.

The genes are TRBV4-1 and TRBJ2-1; TRBD2 might be the D (6 bases). V shed 6 bases and J shed 8 bases, with 20 bases lying between them. This CDR3 contains 15 residues. Germline CDR1 and CDR2: MGHRA and YSYEKL. CDR3 nucleotide sequence: TGCGCCAGCAGTCCGACTAGGTTGGCTTTTGATGAGCAGTTCTTC. Amino acid sequence: CASSPTRLAFDEQFF.

The rearrangement links TRBV7-2 to TRBJ2-3; possible D gene TRBD1, 5 bases. Germline V gene sequence: CDR1 SGHTA, CDR2 FQGNSA. V gave up 1 base and J gave up 2 bases, with 7 bases separating them. The CDR3 is 14 amino acids. Here the CDR3 DNA reads TGTGCCAGCAGCTTAGAGGGGCCCACAGATACGCAGTATTTT. It encodes CASSLEGPTDTQYF.

The V and J genes are TRBV11-2 and TRBJ1-5; TRBD1 matches at 7 bases. Germline loops: CDR1 SGHAT, CDR2 FQNNGV. The length of the CDR3 is 17 residues. The trim removed 1 base at V and 1 base at J, leaving 7 bases unmatched. In DNA, the CDR3 is TGTGCCAGCAGCTTAGCGTCCGGACAGGCGAGCAATCAGCCCCAGCATTTT. It encodes CASSLASGQASNQPQHF.

The CDR3 reads CASSPVAGAESPLHF. Here the CDR3 DNA reads TGTGCCAGCAGCCCCGTTGCAGGGGCAGAATCACCCCTCCACTTT. The chain has TRBV14 and TRBJ1-6; D might be TRBD1 (6 bases). V lost 4 bases to trimming and J lost 10 bases, with 17 bases between them. The CDR3 extends over 15 amino acids. Germline V CDR1 and CDR2: SGHDN, FVKESK.

V usage is TRBV19 and J usage is TRBJ2-1; tentative D call: TRBD1 (7 bases). Trimming pared 7 bases from V and 12 bases from J, leaving 22 bases between. The CDR3 runs 14 residues. Germline-derived CDR1 and CDR2 are LNHDA and SQIVND (reference sequence). The CDR3 loop is CASIGGGTGEWQFF. The CDR3 region has the DNA TGTGCCAGTATAGGGGGCGGGACCGGGGAATGGCAGTTCTTC.

The CDR3 here is CASSGTSGGTYEQYF. DNA for the CDR3: TGTGCCAGCAGCGGCACTAGCGGGGGAACCTACGAGCAGTACTTC. V gene TRBV9 combines with J gene TRBJ2-5; 11 bases line up with TRBD2. The J call is uncertain, as TRBJ2-7 better fits the DNA end. This CDR3 region has 15 residues. Germline lookup yields CDR1 SGDLS and CDR2 YYNGEE.

This rearrangement joins TRBV5-4 to TRBJ2-2; unclear D gene. Germline V gives CDR1 SGHNT, CDR2 YYREEE (reference sequence). Trimming removed 0 bases from V and 1 base from J, with 7 bases in between. This CDR3 is built from 15 residues. The CDR3 spells CASSLGDRNTGELFF. DNA of the CDR3: TGTGCCAGCAGCTTGGGGGATAGGAACACCGGGGAGCTGTTTTTT.

The rearrangement uses TRBV19 and TRBJ1-5; TRBD1 aligns across 7 bases. The CDR3 is made up of 16 amino acids. The V gene's germline CDR1 is LNHDA and CDR2 SQIVND (reference sequence). V lost 10 bases and J lost 0; bases outside the gene matches: 12. The CDR3 region is CATHRDSSYSNQPQHF. The CDR3 DNA sequence: TGTGCCACCCACCGGGACAGCAGTTATAGCAATCAGCCCCAGCATTTT.

Turning to this clone: This specimen includes other DNA sequences encoding the same CDR3. The chain couples TRBV18 to TRBJ2-7; a possible D gene is TRBD1 (7 bases). Germline CDR1 is KGHSH and CDR2 is LQKENI. This CDR3 comprises 15 residues. The V end was cut by 6 bases, the J end by 5 bases, with 20 bases between. The CDR3 DNA reads as TGTGCCAGCTCCCCTCGCGGGCAGGGGGGCCACGAGCAGTACTTC. It translates to CASSPRGQGGHEQYF.

The chain links TRBV19 to TRBJ2-4, with 13 positions matching TRBD2. With 9 bases clipped from V and 1 base from J, the junction kept 15 bases outside the gene matches. Germline CDR1 is LNHDA and CDR2 is SQIVND (reference sequence). The CDR3 sequence is 19 residues long. CDR3 nucleotide sequence: TGTGCCAGCATGGAGGGACTAGCGGGAAGGACTCGGGCCAAAAACATTCAGTACTTC. Protein: CASMEGLAGRTRAKNIQYF.